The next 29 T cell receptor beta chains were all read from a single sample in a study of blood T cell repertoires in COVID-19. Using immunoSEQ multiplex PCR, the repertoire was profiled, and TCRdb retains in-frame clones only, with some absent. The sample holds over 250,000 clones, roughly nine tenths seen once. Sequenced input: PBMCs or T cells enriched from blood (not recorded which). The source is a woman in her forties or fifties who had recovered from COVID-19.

CDR3 coding DNA: TGCGCCAGCACCTGGACTAGCGGCTCCTACGAGCAGTACTTC. Protein: CASTWTSGSYEQYF. The chain employs TRBV5-1 and TRBJ2-7, with TRBD2 identical over 10 bases. Germline CDR1 and CDR2: SGHRS and YFSETQ. The V and J ends lost 6 bases and 0 bases, in that order; junction bases with no gene match: 3. The CDR3 sequence is 14 residues long.

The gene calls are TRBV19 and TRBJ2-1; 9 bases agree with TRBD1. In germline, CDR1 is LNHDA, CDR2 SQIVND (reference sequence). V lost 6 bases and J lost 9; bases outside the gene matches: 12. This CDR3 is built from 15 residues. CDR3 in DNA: TGTGCCAGTAGCAAAGACAGGGGGGGTTTTTCTGAGCAGTTCTTC. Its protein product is CASSKDRGGFSEQFF.

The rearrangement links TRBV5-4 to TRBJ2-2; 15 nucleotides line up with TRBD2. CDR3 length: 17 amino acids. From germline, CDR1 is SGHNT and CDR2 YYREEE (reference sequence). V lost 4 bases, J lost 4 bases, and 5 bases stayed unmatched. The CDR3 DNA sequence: TGTGCCAGCAGCCCCGGGACTAGCGGGAGGAGCACCGGGGAGCTGTTTTTT. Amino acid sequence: CASSPGTSGRSTGELFF.

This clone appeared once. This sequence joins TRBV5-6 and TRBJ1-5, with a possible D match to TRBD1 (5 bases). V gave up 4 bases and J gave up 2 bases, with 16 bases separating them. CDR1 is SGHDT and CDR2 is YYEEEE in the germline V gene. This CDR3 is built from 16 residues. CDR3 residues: CASSLWGRAGNQPQHF. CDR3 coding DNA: TGTGCCAGCAGCCTTTGGGGCAGGGCAGGCAATCAGCCCCAGCATTTT. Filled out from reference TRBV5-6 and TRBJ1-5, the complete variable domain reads DAGVTQSPTHLIKTRGQQVTLRCSPKSGHDTVSWYQQALGQGPQFIFQYYEEEERQRGNFPDRFSGHQFPNYSSELNVNALLLGDSALYLCASSLWGRAGNQPQHFGDGTRLSIL.

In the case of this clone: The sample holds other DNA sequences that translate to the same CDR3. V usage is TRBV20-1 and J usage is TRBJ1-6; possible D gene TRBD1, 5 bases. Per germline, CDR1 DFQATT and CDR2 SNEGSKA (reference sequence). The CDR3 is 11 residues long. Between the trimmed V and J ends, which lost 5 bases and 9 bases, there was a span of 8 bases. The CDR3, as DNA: TGCAGTGCTTCCCAGGGTTCACCCCTCCACTTT. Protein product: CSASQGSPLHF.

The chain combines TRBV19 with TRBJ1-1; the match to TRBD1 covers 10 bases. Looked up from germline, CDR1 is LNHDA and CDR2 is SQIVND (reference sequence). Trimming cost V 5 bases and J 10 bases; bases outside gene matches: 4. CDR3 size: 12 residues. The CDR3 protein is CASSWTGGRAFF. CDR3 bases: TGTGCCAGTAGTTGGACAGGGGGGAGAGCTTTCTTT.

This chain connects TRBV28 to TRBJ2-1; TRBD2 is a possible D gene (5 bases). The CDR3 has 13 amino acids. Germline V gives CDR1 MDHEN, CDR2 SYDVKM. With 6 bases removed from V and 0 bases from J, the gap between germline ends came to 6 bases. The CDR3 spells CASRGSSYNEQFF. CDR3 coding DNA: TGTGCCAGCAGAGGGAGCTCCTACAATGAGCAGTTCTTC.

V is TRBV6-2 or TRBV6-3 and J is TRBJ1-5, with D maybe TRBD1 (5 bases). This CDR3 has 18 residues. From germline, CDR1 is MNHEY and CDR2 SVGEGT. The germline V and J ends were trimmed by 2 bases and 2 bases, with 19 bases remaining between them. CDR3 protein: CASSYPHFQGRGNQPQHF. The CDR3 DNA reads TGTGCCAGCAGTTACCCCCACTTTCAGGGAAGAGGCAATCAGCCCCAGCATTTT.

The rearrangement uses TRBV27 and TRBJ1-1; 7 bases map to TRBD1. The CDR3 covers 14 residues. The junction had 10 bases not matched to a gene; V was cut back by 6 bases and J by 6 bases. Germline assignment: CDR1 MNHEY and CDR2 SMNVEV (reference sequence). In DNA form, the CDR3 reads TGTGCCAGCAGCACAGGTAGGGGGCGAGCTGAAGCTTTCTTT. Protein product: CASSTGRGRAEAFF.

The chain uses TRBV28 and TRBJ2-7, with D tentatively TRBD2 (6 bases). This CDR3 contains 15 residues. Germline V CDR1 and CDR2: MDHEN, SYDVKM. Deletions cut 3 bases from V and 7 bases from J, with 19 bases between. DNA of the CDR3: TGTGCCAGCAGTTTCAGCGGGCCACCTCCCCGTGAGCAGTACTTC. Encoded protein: CASSFSGPPPREQYF.

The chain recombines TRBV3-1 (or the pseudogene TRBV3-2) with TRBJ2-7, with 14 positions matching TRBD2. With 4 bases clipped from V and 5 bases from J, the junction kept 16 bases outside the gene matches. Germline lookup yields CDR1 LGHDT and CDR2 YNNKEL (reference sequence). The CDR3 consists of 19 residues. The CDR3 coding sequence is TGTGCCAGCAGCCCCTTCAGGAGACTAGCGGGAGGGCCCGACCACGAGCAGTACTTC. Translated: CASSPFRRLAGGPDHEQYF.

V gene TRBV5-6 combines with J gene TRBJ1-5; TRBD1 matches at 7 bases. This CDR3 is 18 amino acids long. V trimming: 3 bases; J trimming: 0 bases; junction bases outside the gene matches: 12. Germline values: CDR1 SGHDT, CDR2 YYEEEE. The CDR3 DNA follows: TGTGCCAGCAGCTGCCCGGAGACAGGGATTTATAGCAATCAGCCCCAGCATTTT. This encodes CASSCPETGIYSNQPQHF.

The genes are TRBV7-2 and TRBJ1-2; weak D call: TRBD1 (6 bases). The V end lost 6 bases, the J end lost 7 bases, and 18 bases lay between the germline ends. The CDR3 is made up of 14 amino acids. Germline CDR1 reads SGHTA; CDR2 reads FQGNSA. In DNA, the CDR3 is TGTGCCAGCAGTCTAACCTCACAGGGTCGTGGCTACACCTTC. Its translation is CASSLTSQGRGYTF.

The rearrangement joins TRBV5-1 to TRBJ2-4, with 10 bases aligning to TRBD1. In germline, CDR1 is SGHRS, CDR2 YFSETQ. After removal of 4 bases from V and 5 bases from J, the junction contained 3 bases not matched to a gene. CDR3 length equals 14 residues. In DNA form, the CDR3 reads TGCGCCAGCAGCCCCGGGACAGGGGAAAACATTCAGTACTTC. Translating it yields CASSPGTGENIQYF.

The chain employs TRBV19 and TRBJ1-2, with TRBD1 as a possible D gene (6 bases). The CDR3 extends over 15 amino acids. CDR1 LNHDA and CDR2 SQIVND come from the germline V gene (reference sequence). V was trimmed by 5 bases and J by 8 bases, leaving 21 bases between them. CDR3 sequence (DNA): TGTGCCAGTAGTGTAAGACAGGCCCCCGTCAGAGGCTACACCTTC. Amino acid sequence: CASSVRQAPVRGYTF.

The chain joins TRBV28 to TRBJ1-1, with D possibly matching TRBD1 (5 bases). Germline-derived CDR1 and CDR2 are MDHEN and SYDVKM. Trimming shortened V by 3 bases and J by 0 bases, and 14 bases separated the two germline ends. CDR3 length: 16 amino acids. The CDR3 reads CASSFSGGSVNTEAFF. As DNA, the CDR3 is TGTGCCAGCAGTTTTTCTGGGGGGTCGGTGAACACTGAAGCTTTCTTT.

The CDR3 DNA reads TGTGCCAGCAGTTTATTGACCCGCGGGACAGATACGCAGTATTTT. Translating it yields CASSLLTRGTDTQYF. V usage is TRBV27 and J usage is TRBJ2-3, with a possible D match to TRBD2 (5 bases). CDR1 is MNHEY and CDR2 is SMNVEV in the germline V gene (reference sequence). V gave up 1 base and J gave up 3 bases, with 11 bases separating them. The CDR3 spans 15 residues.

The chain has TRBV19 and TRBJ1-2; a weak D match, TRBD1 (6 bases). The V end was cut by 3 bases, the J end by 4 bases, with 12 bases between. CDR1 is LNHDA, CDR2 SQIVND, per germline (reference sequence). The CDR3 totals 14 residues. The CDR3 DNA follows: TGTGCCAGTAGTATCTACAGGGAAGGCTATGGCTACACCTTC. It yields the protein CASSIYREGYGYTF.

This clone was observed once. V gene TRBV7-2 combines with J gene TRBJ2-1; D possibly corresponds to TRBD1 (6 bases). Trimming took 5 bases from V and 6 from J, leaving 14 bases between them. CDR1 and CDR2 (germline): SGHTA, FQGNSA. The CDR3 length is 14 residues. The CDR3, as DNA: TGTGCCAGCAGCCCCGGGACACTCGCCAATGAGCAGTTCTTC. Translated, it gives CASSPGTLANEQFF. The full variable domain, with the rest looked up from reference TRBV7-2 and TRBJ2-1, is GAGVSQSPSNKVTEKGKDVELRCDPISGHTALYWYRQSLGQGLEFLIYFQGNSAPDKSGLPSDRFSAERTGGSVSTLTIQRTQQEDSAVYLCASSPGTLANEQFFGPGTRLTVL.

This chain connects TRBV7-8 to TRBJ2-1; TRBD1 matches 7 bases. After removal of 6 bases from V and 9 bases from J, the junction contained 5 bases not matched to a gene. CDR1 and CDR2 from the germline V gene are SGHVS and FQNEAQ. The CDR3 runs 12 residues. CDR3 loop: CASRMTGLEQFF. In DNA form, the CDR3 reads TGTGCCAGCAGGATGACAGGGCTTGAGCAGTTCTTC.

In DNA form, the CDR3 reads TGTGCCACCAGCAGAGAACCGGGACAGGGCCTCGGCTACACCTTC. It encodes CATSREPGQGLGYTF. The V and J genes are TRBV15 and TRBJ1-2; 9 positions agree with TRBD1. The V gene's germline CDR1 is LNHNV and CDR2 YYDKDF (reference sequence). Germline trimming cut 0 bases from V and 8 bases from J; bases unmatched to any gene: 7. This CDR3 region has 15 residues.

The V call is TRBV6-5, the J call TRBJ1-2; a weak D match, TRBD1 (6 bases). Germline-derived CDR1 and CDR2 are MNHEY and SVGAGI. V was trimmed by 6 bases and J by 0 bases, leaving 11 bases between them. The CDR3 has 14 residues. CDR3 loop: CASSPDRTNYGYTF. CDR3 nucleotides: TGTGCCAGCAGCCCGGACAGAACTAACTATGGCTACACCTTC.

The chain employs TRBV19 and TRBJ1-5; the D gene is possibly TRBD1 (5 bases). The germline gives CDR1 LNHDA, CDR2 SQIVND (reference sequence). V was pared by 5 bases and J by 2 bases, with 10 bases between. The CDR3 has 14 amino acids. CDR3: CASSSGFGNQPQHF. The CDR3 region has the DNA TGTGCCAGTAGTTCAGGGTTCGGCAATCAGCCCCAGCATTTT.

In nucleotides, the CDR3 is TGTGCCAGCGGACTAGCGACAGATACGCAGTATTTT. Its translation: CASGLATDTQYF. The rearrangement uses TRBV12-3 or TRBV12-4 and TRBJ2-3, with 9 bases fitting TRBD2. V dropped 8 bases and J dropped 3; count of bases not matched to a gene: 0. The CDR3 contains 12 residues.

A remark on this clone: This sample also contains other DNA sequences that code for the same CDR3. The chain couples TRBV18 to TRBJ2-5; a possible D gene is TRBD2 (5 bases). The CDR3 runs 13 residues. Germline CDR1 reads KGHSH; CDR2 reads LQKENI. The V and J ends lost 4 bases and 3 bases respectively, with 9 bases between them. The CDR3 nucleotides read TGTGCCAGCTCACTCGGACTTAAAGAGACCCAGTACTTC. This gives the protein CASSLGLKETQYF.

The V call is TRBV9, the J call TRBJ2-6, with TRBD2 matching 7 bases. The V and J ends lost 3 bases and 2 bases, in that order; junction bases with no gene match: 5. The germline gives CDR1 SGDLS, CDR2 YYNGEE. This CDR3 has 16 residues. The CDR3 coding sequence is TGTGCCAGCAGCGCCACCCGGGGGGCTGGGGCCAACGTCCTGACTTTC. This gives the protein CASSATRGAGANVLTF. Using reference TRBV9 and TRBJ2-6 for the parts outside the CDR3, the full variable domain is DSGVTQTPKHLITATGQRVTLRCSPRSGDLSVYWYQQSLDQGLQFLIQYYNGEERAKGNILERFSAQQFPDLHSELNLSSLELGDSALYFCASSATRGAGANVLTFGAGSRLTVL.

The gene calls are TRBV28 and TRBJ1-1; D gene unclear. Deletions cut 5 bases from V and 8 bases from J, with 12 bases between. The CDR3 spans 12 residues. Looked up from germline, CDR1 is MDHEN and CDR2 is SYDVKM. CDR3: CASSPLASEAFF. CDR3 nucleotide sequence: TGTGCCAGCAGTCCCCTGGCCTCCGAAGCTTTCTTT.

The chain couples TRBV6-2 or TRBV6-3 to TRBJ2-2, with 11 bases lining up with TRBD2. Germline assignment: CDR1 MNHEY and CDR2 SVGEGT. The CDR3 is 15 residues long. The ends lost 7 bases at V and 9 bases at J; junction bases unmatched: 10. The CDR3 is CASTPGTSGGRELFF. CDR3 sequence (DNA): TGTGCCAGCACCCCCGGGACTAGCGGCGGTCGGGAGCTGTTTTTT.

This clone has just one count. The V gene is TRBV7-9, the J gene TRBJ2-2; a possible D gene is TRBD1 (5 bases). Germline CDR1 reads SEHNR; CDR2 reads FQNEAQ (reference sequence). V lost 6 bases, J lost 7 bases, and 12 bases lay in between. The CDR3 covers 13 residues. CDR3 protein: CASRDLRGGELFF. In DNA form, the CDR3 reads TGTGCCAGCAGAGACCTTAGGGGCGGGGAGCTGTTTTTT.